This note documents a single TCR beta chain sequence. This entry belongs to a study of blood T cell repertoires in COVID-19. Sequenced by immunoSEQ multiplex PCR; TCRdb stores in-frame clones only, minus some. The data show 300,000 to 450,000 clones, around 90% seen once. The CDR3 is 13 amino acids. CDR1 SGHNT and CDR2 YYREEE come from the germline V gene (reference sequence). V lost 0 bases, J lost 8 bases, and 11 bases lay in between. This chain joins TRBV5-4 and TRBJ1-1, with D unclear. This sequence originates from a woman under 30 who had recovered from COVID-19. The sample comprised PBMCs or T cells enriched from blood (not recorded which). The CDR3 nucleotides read TGTGCCAGCAGCTTGGCCGGGGTGCCCGAAGCTTTCTTT. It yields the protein CASSLAGVPEAFF.